The rows below give T cell receptor beta chains drawn from one sample of a study of T and B cells in COVID-19 patients. TCRdb reanalysed the multiplex PCR reads using MiXCR and keeps one entry per CDR3 protein. Of some 8,000 distinct CDR3 sequences listed, over 20% are singletons. Material for sequencing was blood. These TCRs come from a human donor who had recovered from COVID-19. The CDR3 runs from the conserved cysteine through the conserved F or W. The D gene is left open where the match is weak. Clone size is stated in some rows and not others, as once, few, many or a class when expanded.

j_call	clone_size	v_call	cdr3_length	d_call	cdr3_nt	cdr3_aa
TRBJ1-4	-	TRBV20-1	15	-	TGCAGTGCTAGAGACCCACAGGGACCTAATGAAAAACTGTTTTTT	CSARDPQGPNEKLFF
TRBJ2-7	-	TRBV7-2	16	TRBD2	TGTGCCAGCAGCTTTAAGTTGGGGGAGGGGCTCTACGAGCAGTACTTC	CASSFKLGEGLYEQYF
TRBJ2-2	medium-sized	TRBV27	14	-	TGTGCCAGCAGTTTTACGGTAAACACCGGGGAGCTGTTTTTT	CASSFTVNTGELFF
TRBJ2-1	few	TRBV10-3	15	-	TGTGCCATCAGTGAGCGTCATAACGCTGCAGGTGAGCAGTTCTTC	CAISERHNAAGEQFF
TRBJ2-5	-	TRBV5-6	16	TRBD2	TGTGCCAGCAGCTCCCCGGGGACTAGCGGCCAAGAGACCCAGTACTTC	CASSSPGTSGQETQYF
TRBJ1-6	medium-sized	TRBV19	17	TRBD1	TGTGCCAGTAGACGACAGGGTGAAAGAGGGGTAGGTTCACCCCTCCACTTT	CASRRQGERGVGSPLHF
TRBJ2-1	-	TRBV11-1	16	TRBD2	TGTGCCAGCAGCCCTTGGACTAGCGGGGTATACAATGAGCAGTTCTTC	CASSPWTSGVYNEQFF
TRBJ2-1	medium-sized	TRBV12-3/TRBV12-4	14	-	TGTGCCAGCAGTTTCTGGCAGGGCAACAATGAGCAGTTCTTC	CASSFWQGNNEQFF
TRBJ2-1	many	TRBV14	13	-	TGTGCCAGCAGCCCAAACCTCTACAATGAGCAGTTCTTC	CASSPNLYNEQFF
TRBJ1-6	-	TRBV13	18	-	TGTGCCAGCATCGGGCGGACCGACAAAATTATGGGAAATTCACCCCTCCACTTT	CASIGRTDKIMGNSPLHF
TRBJ2-7	-	TRBV6-2/TRBV6-3	14	TRBD1	TGTGCCAGCAGGTGGGGACAGGGGAACTACAAGCAGTACTTC	CASRWGQGNYKQYF
TRBJ2-7	medium-sized	TRBV12-3/TRBV12-4	11	-	TGTGCCAGCAGTTTTGGGCCTGAGCAGTACTTC	CASSFGPEQYF
TRBJ2-7	few	TRBV7-2	15	TRBD2	TGTGCCAGCAGCTTTTCGGGGGGATTGACCTACGAGCAGTACTTC	CASSFSGGLTYEQYF
TRBJ2-7	few	TRBV20-1	12	TRBD2	TGCAGTGTACGGACTAGCGTGTACGAGCAGTACTTC	CSVRTSVYEQYF
TRBJ2-1	medium-sized	TRBV19	14	-	TGTGCCAGTAGTATTGGCGGGGACTACAATGAGCAGTTCTTC	CASSIGGDYNEQFF
TRBJ1-4	medium-sized	TRBV15	16	TRBD1	TGTGCCACCAGCAGGACCCCGGGACAGGGGGCGGAAAAACTGTTTTTT	CATSRTPGQGAEKLFF
TRBJ2-7	many	TRBV18	15	TRBD2	TGTGCCAGCTCACCACCGACTAGCGGGGCCTACGAGCAGTACTTC	CASSPPTSGAYEQYF
TRBJ2-6	few	TRBV5-1	13	-	TGCGCCAGCAGCACCTCTGGGGCCAACGTCCTGACTTTC	CASSTSGANVLTF